This entry concerns a single T cell receptor (beta chain). This record belongs to a study of blood T cell repertoires in COVID-19. Study-wide context: T cells, B-cell-depleted T cells, or PBMCs provided the cDNA or gDNA that served as material.

The protocol was immunoSEQ multiplex PCR, while the TCRdb copy is restricted to in-frame clones and leaves out a portion. Here the sample spans about 200,000 clones, 90% being singletons. The clonotype was recovered from a man aged 45 to 65 with acute or convalescent COVID-19. The material sequenced was peripheral blood.

CDR3 amino acids: CASSAHRAAPEAFF. CDR3 coding DNA: TGTGCCAGCAGTGCCCACAGGGCTGCCCCTGAAGCTTTCTTT. The chain has TRBV27 and TRBJ1-1; D might be TRBD1 (6 bases). The CDR3 length is 14 residues. V gave up 5 bases and J gave up 6 bases, with 16 bases separating them. Germline values: CDR1 MNHEY, CDR2 SMNVEV (reference sequence).